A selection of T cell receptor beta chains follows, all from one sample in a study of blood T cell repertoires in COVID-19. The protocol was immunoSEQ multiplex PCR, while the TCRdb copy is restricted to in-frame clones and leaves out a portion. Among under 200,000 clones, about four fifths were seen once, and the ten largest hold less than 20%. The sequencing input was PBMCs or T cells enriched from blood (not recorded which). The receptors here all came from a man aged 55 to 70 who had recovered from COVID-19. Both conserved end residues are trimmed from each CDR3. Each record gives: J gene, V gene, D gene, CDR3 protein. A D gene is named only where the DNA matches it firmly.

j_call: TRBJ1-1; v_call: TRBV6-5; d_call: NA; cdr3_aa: ASSSHSQGNTEAF
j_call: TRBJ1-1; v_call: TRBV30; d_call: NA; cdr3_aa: AWSVLLREEAF
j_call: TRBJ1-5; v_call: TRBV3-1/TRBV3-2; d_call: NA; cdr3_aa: ASSRGDNQPQH
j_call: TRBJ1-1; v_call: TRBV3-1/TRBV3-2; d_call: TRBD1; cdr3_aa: ASSPRQQGRTEAF
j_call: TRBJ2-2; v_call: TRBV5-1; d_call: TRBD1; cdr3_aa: ASRSMTGESTGELF
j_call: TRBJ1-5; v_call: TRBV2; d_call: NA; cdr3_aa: ASSFERGFEPQH
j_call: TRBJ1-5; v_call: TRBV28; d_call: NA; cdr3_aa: ASSTQGFSNQPQH
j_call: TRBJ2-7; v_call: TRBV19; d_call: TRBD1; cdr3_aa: ASSINRGTYEQY
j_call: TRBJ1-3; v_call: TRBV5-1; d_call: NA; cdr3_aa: ASGPELSGNTIY
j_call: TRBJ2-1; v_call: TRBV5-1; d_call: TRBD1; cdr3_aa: ASSRTDRGWYEQF
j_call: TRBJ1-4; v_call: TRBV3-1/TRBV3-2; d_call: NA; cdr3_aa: ASSLSVANEKLF
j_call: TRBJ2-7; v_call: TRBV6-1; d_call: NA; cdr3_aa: ASSELVLGGEQY
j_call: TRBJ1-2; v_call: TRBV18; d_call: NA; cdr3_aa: ASSQQVYGYT
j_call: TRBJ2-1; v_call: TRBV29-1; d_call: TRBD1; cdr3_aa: SAEIPWDRVLVQF
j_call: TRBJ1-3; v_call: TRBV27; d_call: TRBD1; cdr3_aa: ASSLKAPYGTGIGNTIY